In this sample, the clone carrying this T cell receptor beta chain turned up many times. The antigen is undetermined. TCRdb redid the calling of the reads with MiXCR, one entry per CDR3 protein. The sample contains about 450,000 distinct CDR3 sequences, approximately 30% of which appear only once. This record comes from a study of T cell repertoires in cytomegalovirus infection. Overall study context: A matching HLA type, together with CMV infection, was signaled by public TCR beta signatures. Overall study findings and caveats: Based on cumulative public TCR beta family frequency, carriers of CMV plus the relevant HLA were identified. HLA-C-restricted CMV-specific TCR beta clonotypes prevailed in the ex vivo response.

Trimming took off 5 bases at V and 0 bases at J, with 13 bases between the two ends. The CDR3 is 16 amino acids. V gene TRBV12-3 or TRBV12-4 combines with J gene TRBJ2-2, with D perhaps matching TRBD1 (6 bases). Material for sequencing was PBMCs. This clonotype was sampled from a human donor in good health (CMV status not recorded). Some clones in this sample may be carry-over from other donors' samples. Written as DNA, the CDR3 is TGTGCCAGCAGTCGGACAGCAACTTCGAACACCGGGGAGCTGTTTTTT. Protein sequence: CASSRTATSNTGELFF.